The 14 T cell receptor beta chains below all came from one sample that was sequenced in a study of shared clonotypes between healthy human individuals. Some clones are missing from TCRdb's copy, which holds only in-frame ones; the method was immunoSEQ multiplex PCR. This sample has about 1.1 million clones; around three quarters occur once, and the top ten carry roughly 0.82%. Sequenced input: memory CD4+ T cells from PBMCs. Subset indicated: CD45RA-negative fraction. Receptor source: a man younger than 35 in good health. Some clones in this sample may be carry-over from other donors' samples.

The chain employs TRBV5-4 and TRBJ2-1; TRBD1 aligns across 12 bases. J lost 7 bases, V lost 1 base, and 6 bases had no gene match. The CDR3 length is 16 residues. From germline, CDR1 is SGHNT and CDR2 YYREEE (reference sequence). CDR3 in amino acids: CASSLRLGQGANEQFF. The CDR3 region has the DNA TGTGCCAGCAGCTTGCGGTTGGGACAGGGGGCTAATGAGCAGTTCTTC.

The chain couples TRBV28 to TRBJ2-7, with D perhaps given as TRBD1 or TRBD2 (5 bases each). V was pared by 2 bases and J by 9 bases, with 20 bases between. CDR3 length: 15 residues. In germline, CDR1 is MDHEN, CDR2 SYDVKM. Here the CDR3 DNA reads TGTGCCAGCAGTTTACACGTCGGGACGGCTGGGGGGCAGTACTTC. This translates into CASSLHVGTAGGQYF.

The chain combines TRBV11-2 with TRBJ1-1, with D hard to call. Germline V gene sequence: CDR1 SGHAT, CDR2 FQNNGV. The CDR3 has 14 residues. The V end was cut by 1 base, the J end by 2 bases, with 8 bases between. The chain's CDR3 is CASSLVGKNTEAFF. CDR3 nucleotide sequence: TGTGCCAGCAGCTTAGTAGGGAAAAACACTGAAGCTTTCTTT.

The V and J genes are TRBV20-1 and TRBJ1-1, with D hard to call. This CDR3 contains 10 residues. CDR1 DFQATT and CDR2 SNEGSKA come from the germline V gene (reference sequence). The CDR3 here is CMPSNTEAFF. The CDR3 DNA follows: TGCATGCCATCGAACACTGAAGCTTTCTTT.

The chain links TRBV7-2 to TRBJ1-1; D may be TRBD1 (5 bases). The CDR3 is 14 amino acids. Germline V gene data show CDR1 as SGHTA and CDR2 as FQGNSA. Trimming shortened V by 5 bases and J by 5 bases, and 15 bases separated the two germline ends. CDR3 sequence (DNA): TGTGCCAGCAGCCCCCCCGGGGCGCGAACTGAAGCTTTCTTT. It is translated as CASSPPGARTEAFF.

This clone was found a few times. This chain connects TRBV5-1 to TRBJ2-1; D is unclear. The CDR3 sequence is 14 residues long. V lost 0 bases and J lost 5, with 9 bases in between. Germline V gene data show CDR1 as SGHRS and CDR2 as YFSETQ. This chain's CDR3 is CASSLGLSDNEQFF. In DNA form, the CDR3 reads TGCGCCAGCAGCTTGGGACTCAGCGACAATGAGCAGTTCTTC.

The V and J genes are TRBV7-6 and TRBJ1-2; 7 positions match TRBD1. V trimming: 0 bases; J trimming: 2 bases; junction bases outside the gene matches: 6. From germline, CDR1 is SGHVS and CDR2 FNYEAQ. CDR3 size: 16 residues. CDR3 sequence: CASSLAPDRVNYGYTF. The CDR3 nucleotides read TGTGCCAGCAGCTTAGCGCCAGACAGGGTGAACTATGGCTACACCTTC.

The genes are TRBV2 and TRBJ1-5; no clear D gene. CDR1 is SNHLY, CDR2 FYNNEI, per germline. The CDR3 has 18 amino acids. V was pared by 4 bases and J by 6 bases, with 25 bases between. The CDR3 here is CASSVFSLVWVSGQPQHF. CDR3 in DNA: TGTGCCAGCAGTGTTTTTTCGCTGGTTTGGGTATCTGGTCAGCCCCAGCATTTT.

The chain is built from TRBV7-3 and TRBJ2-7; D is possibly TRBD1 (6 bases). The CDR3 extends over 13 amino acids. Germline-derived CDR1 and CDR2 are SGHTA and FQGTGA. Trimming removed 10 bases from V and 4 bases from J, with 17 bases in between. In DNA form, the CDR3 reads TGTGCCACCATTCGACAGGCTTCTTACGAGCAGTACTTC. It codes for CATIRQASYEQYF.

The J gene is TRBJ2-3, the V gene TRBV5-1; D tentatively reads TRBD1 or TRBD2 (5 bases each). Germline lookup yields CDR1 SGHRS and CDR2 YFSETQ. This CDR3 has 18 amino acids. V lost 2 bases and J lost 4, with 23 bases in between. The DNA of the CDR3 is TGCGCCAGCAGCTTTTCTCCTACCGGGCCCCGGGACGCAGATACGCAGTATTTT. Translating gives CASSFSPTGPRDADTQYF.

This sequence joins TRBV6-5 and TRBJ2-7, with D perhaps given as TRBD1 or TRBD2 (5 bases each). The CDR3 totals 13 residues. V lost 8 bases, J lost 2 bases, and 13 bases lay in between. CDR1 and CDR2 (germline): MNHEY, SVGAGI. CDR3 DNA: TGTGCCAGCGGCACCAGGGACCCCTACGAGCAGTACTTC. It codes for CASGTRDPYEQYF.

With respect to this clone: This same CDR3 is encoded by further DNA sequences in the sample. CDR3 loop: CASSLTNQPQHF. CDR3 DNA: TGTGCCAGCAGCTTAACAAACCAGCCCCAGCATTTT. This rearrangement joins TRBV7-8 to TRBJ1-5; D not resolved. The CDR3 has 12 residues. V lost 2 bases to trimming and J lost 7 bases, with 6 bases between them. CDR1 and CDR2 from the germline V gene are SGHVS and FQNEAQ.

Worth noting for this clone: Other DNA sequences in the same sample also yield this CDR3. The chain employs TRBV6-5 and TRBJ1-2; no reliable D call. In germline, CDR1 is MNHEY, CDR2 SVGAGI. The V end was cut by 2 bases, the J end by 4 bases, with 11 bases between. This CDR3 comprises 14 residues. CDR3 residues: CASSYRTGSYGYTF. In DNA, the CDR3 is TGTGCCAGCAGTTACCGGACGGGAAGCTATGGCTACACCTTC.

This clone came up a few times. The genes are TRBV30 and TRBJ2-7; 8 bases map to TRBD1. This CDR3 region has 15 residues. CDR1 GTSNPN and CDR2 SVGIG come from the germline V gene (reference sequence). With V trimmed by 3 bases and J by 6 bases, 13 bases remained unmatched. CDR3 nucleotide sequence: TGTGCCTGGAGCTACGACGGACAGGGACAACCCGAGCAGTACTTC. This gives the protein CAWSYDGQGQPEQYF.